These 16 T cell receptor beta chains came from one sample sequenced in a study of blood T cell repertoires in COVID-19. Repertoires were generated with immunoSEQ multiplex PCR, while TCRdb's copy carries only in-frame clones and drops some. The sample includes 160,000 or so clones, less than 85% of them seen just once. Source material: PBMCs or T cells enriched from blood (not recorded which). The source of these receptors is a man aged 60 to 69 who had recovered from COVID-19.

This sequence joins TRBV5-1 and TRBJ2-3; 8 nucleotides agree with TRBD1. CDR3 length: 15 amino acids. The V segment lost 1 base and the J segment 5 bases; nucleotides outside the gene matches: 6. Germline assignment: CDR1 SGHRS and CDR2 YFSETQ. The CDR3 region has the DNA TGCGCCAGCAGCTTGACAGGGGGAACTGTAGATACGCAGTATTTT. It is translated as CASSLTGGTVDTQYF.

The rearrangement uses TRBV5-4 and TRBJ1-2; perhaps TRBD1 as D (6 bases). Germline V gene lookup returns CDR1 SGHNT and CDR2 YYREEE (reference sequence). With 4 bases removed from V and 4 bases from J, the gap between germline ends came to 11 bases. CDR3 length: 13 residues. CDR3 DNA: TGTGCCAGCAGCCTCGGACAGCTCTATGGCTACACCTTC. Protein: CASSLGQLYGYTF.

This chain connects TRBV5-1 to TRBJ1-3; 9 bases match TRBD1. Trimming took 4 bases from V and 5 from J; bases not matched to a gene: 7. Germline CDR1 reads SGHRS; CDR2 reads YFSETQ. The CDR3 totals 15 residues. CDR3 amino acids: CASSPGTGRRNTIYF. CDR3 nucleotides: TGCGCCAGCAGCCCCGGGACAGGGCGAAGAAACACCATATATTTT.

The V and J genes are TRBV6-1 and TRBJ1-1; D possibly corresponds to TRBD1 (6 bases). Trimming took 1 base from V and 0 from J, leaving 9 bases between them. The CDR3 extends over 15 amino acids. CDR1 is MNHNS and CDR2 is SASEGT in the germline V gene. As DNA, the CDR3 is TGTGCCAGCAGTGAAGAAACAGGGATGAACACTGAAGCTTTCTTT. Translating it yields CASSEETGMNTEAFF.

V is TRBV5-1 and J is TRBJ1-3; unclear D gene. The V end was cut by 1 base, the J end by 0 bases, with 8 bases between. The CDR3 is 15 residues long. CDR1 and CDR2 (germline): SGHRS, YFSETQ. CDR3 protein: CASSLSGYSGNTIYF. The CDR3 DNA reads TGCGCCAGCAGCTTGAGCGGCTACTCTGGAAACACCATATATTTT.

This clone was counted a few times. The CDR3 is CASSLAAGEYPDTQYF. The CDR3 coding sequence is TGTGCCAGCAGCTTAGCTGCGGGGGAGTATCCAGATACGCAGTATTTT. J is TRBJ2-3 and V is TRBV7-2, with 7 positions matching TRBD2. The V segment lost 0 bases and the J segment 4 bases; nucleotides outside the gene matches: 7. This CDR3 is built from 16 residues. Germline V lookup: CDR1 SGHTA, CDR2 FQGNSA.

The V gene is TRBV28, the J gene TRBJ1-1; the match to TRBD1 covers 8 bases. Germline V CDR1 and CDR2: MDHEN, SYDVKM. Trimming removed 4 bases from V and 5 bases from J; junction bases left unmatched: 6. The CDR3 consists of 14 residues. As DNA, the CDR3 is TGTGCCAGCAGTTGGGCAGGGGGCCGGACTGAAGCTTTCTTT. Protein sequence: CASSWAGGRTEAFF.

V usage is TRBV5-6 and J usage is TRBJ2-7; D gene uncertain. Germline V gene lookup returns CDR1 SGHDT and CDR2 YYEEEE. Between the trimmed V and J ends, which lost 5 bases and 6 bases, there was a span of 12 bases. The CDR3 has 12 amino acids. The CDR3 DNA follows: TGTGCCAGCAGTTCTCTCACAGCCGAGCAGTACTTC. Its translation: CASSSLTAEQYF.

The rearrangement links TRBV2 to TRBJ2-7; TRBD2 matches at 8 bases. V was clipped by 8 bases and J by 4 bases; unmatched bases: 16. Germline CDR1 SNHLY, CDR2 FYNNEI. CDR3 length: 16 amino acids. The CDR3 region is CASARTGAGEAYEQYF. The DNA of the CDR3 is TGTGCCAGCGCCCGAACGGGAGCGGGAGAGGCGTACGAGCAGTACTTC.

The rearrangement links TRBV28 to TRBJ2-7; TRBD1 matches 8 bases. Germline V gene data show CDR1 as MDHEN and CDR2 as SYDVKM. This CDR3 has 16 residues. The V and J ends lost 2 bases and 1 base, in that order; junction bases with no gene match: 7. The CDR3 spells CASSLPSDRDSYEQYF. CDR3 DNA: TGTGCCAGCAGTTTACCCTCGGACAGGGATTCCTACGAGCAGTACTTC.

The chain carries TRBV5-1 and TRBJ2-1; 8 nucleotides agree with TRBD1. The CDR3 extends over 15 amino acids. From germline, CDR1 is SGHRS and CDR2 YFSETQ. The V and J ends lost 4 bases and 8 bases, in that order; junction bases with no gene match: 11. The CDR3 coding sequence is TGCGCCAGCAGCCTCGGACAGGGATTCTTCGATGAGCAGTTCTTC. Translating gives CASSLGQGFFDEQFF.

Concerning this clone: At one end the junction does not follow the germline gene, possibly because of a read error. The chain couples TRBV2 to TRBJ1-4; 9 bases line up with TRBD1. The CDR3 length is 15 residues. Germline V gives CDR1 SNHLY, CDR2 FYNNEI. The CDR3 DNA reads as TGTGCCAGCAGCGAAGGACAGGGGTCTAATGAAAAACTGTTTTTT. Protein product: CASSEGQGSNEKLFF.

Only a few counts were recorded for this clone. The gene calls are TRBV7-9 and TRBJ2-7, with D perhaps matching TRBD2 (5 bases). CDR3 length: 12 amino acids. The germline CDR1 and CDR2 sequences are SEHNR and FQNEAQ (reference sequence). The V end lost 8 bases, the J end lost 3 bases, and 11 bases lay between the germline ends. CDR3 coding DNA: TGTGCCAGCGGCGACGGGAACTACGAGCAGTACTTC. This gives the protein CASGDGNYEQYF.

The gene calls are TRBV29-1 and TRBJ1-2; D might be TRBD1 (5 bases). The CDR3 loop spans 11 amino acids. CDR1 and CDR2 from the germline V gene are SQVTM and ANQGSEA. Trimming removed 7 bases at V and 8 bases at J, with 14 bases between. CDR3 sequence (DNA): TGCAGCGCAGGACATTCAGGGGGCTACACCTTC. Encoded protein: CSAGHSGGYTF.

This sequence joins TRBV19 and TRBJ1-5, with unresolved D. This CDR3 comprises 14 residues. With 2 bases removed from V and 5 bases from J, the gap between germline ends came to 10 bases. Germline assignment: CDR1 LNHDA and CDR2 SQIVND (reference sequence). The CDR3 DNA reads as TGTGCCAGTAGTATATCCACAGCCGATCAGCCCCAGCATTTT. Translation gives CASSISTADQPQHF.

The chain links TRBV28 to TRBJ1-2, with 9 positions matching TRBD1. Germline CDR1 MDHEN, CDR2 SYDVKM. Trimming cost V 6 bases and J 3 bases; bases outside gene matches: 11. This CDR3 is built from 16 residues. CDR3 coding DNA: TGTGCCAGCAGGATTGAGGGACAGGGTTATCACTATGGCTACACCTTC. Its protein is CASRIEGQGYHYGYTF.